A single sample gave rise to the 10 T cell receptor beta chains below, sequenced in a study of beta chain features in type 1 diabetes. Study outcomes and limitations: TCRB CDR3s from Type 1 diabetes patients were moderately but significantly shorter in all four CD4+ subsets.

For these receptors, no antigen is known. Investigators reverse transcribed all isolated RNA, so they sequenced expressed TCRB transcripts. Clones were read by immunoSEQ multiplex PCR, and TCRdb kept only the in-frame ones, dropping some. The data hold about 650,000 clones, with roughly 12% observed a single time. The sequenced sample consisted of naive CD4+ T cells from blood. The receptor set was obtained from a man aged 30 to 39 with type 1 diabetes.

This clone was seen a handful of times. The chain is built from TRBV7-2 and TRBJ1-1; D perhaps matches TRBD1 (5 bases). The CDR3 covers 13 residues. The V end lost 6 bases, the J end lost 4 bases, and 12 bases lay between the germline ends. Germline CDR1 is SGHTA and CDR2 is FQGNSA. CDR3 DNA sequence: TGTGCCAGCAGTTCCTGGACATCCACTGAAGCTTTCTTT. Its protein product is CASSSWTSTEAFF. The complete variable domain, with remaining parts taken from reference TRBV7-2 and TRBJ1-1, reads GAGVSQSPSNKVTEKGKDVELRCDPISGHTALYWYRQSLGQGLEFLIYFQGNSAPDKSGLPSDRFSAERTGGSVSTLTIQRTQQEDSAVYLCASSSWTSTEAFFGQGTRLTVV.

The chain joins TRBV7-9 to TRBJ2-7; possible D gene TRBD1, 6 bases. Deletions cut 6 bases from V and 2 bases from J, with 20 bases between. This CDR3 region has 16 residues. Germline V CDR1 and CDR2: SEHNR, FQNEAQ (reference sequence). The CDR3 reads CASSRVGDRTPYEQYF. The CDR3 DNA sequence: TGTGCCAGCAGTCGTGTCGGTGACAGGACCCCCTACGAGCAGTACTTC.

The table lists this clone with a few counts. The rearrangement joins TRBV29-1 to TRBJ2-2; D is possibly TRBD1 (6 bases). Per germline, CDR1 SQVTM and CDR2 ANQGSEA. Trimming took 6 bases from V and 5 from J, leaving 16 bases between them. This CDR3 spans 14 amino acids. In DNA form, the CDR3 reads TGCAGCGTCACAACCGGGACAACTACCGGGGAGCTGTTTTTT. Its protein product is CSVTTGTTTGELFF.

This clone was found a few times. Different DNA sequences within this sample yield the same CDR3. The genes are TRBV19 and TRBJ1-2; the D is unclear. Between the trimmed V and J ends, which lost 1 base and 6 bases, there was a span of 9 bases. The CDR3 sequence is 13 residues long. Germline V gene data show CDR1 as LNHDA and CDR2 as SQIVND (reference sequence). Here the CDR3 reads CASSIGAGDGYTF. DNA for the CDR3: TGTGCCAGTAGTATAGGAGCCGGGGATGGCTACACCTTC.

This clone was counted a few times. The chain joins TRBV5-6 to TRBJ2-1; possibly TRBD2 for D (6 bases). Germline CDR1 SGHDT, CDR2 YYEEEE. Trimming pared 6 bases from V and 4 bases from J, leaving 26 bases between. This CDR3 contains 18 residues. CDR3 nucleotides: TGTGCCAGCACCTTTCGTGGGGGGTCCCTGACGGCATACAATGAGCAGTTCTTC. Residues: CASTFRGGSLTAYNEQFF.

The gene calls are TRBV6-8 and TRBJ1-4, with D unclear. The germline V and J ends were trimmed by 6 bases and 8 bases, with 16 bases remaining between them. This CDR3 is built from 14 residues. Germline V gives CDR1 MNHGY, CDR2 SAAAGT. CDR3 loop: CASRTPNFCEKLFF. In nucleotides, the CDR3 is TGTGCCAGCAGGACACCAAACTTTTGCGAAAAACTGTTTTTT.

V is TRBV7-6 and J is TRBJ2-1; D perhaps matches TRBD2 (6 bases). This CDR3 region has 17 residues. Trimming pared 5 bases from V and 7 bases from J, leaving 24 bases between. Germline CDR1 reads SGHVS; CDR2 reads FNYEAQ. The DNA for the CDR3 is TGTGCCAGCAGCCCATTAGGGGCCTACCCCCGGGGGAATGAGCAGTTCTTC. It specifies CASSPLGAYPRGNEQFF.

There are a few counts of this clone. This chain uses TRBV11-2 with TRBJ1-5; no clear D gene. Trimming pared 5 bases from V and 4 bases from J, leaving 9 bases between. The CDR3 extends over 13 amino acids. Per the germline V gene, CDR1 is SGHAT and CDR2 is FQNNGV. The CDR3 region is CASSQGLNQPQHF. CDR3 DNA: TGTGCCAGCAGCCAAGGGTTAAATCAGCCCCAGCATTTT.

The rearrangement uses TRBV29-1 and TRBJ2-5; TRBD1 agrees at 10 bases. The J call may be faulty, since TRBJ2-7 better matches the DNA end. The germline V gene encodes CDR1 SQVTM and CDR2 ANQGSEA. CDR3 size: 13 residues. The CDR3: CSVEQDRGREQYF. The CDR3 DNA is TGCAGCGTTGAGCAAGACAGGGGGCGCGAGCAGTACTTC.

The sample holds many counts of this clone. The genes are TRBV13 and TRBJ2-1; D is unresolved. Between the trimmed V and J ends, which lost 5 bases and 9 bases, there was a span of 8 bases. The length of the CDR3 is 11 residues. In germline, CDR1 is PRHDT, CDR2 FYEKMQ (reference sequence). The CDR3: CASSRSGEQFF. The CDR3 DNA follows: TGTGCCAGCAGCCGTTCGGGTGAGCAGTTCTTC. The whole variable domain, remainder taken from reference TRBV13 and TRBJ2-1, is AAGVIQSPRHLIKEKRETATLKCYPIPRHDTVYWYQQGPGQDPQFLISFYEKMQSDKGSIPDRFSAQQFSDYHSELNMSSLELGDSALYFCASSRSGEQFFGPGTRLTVL.